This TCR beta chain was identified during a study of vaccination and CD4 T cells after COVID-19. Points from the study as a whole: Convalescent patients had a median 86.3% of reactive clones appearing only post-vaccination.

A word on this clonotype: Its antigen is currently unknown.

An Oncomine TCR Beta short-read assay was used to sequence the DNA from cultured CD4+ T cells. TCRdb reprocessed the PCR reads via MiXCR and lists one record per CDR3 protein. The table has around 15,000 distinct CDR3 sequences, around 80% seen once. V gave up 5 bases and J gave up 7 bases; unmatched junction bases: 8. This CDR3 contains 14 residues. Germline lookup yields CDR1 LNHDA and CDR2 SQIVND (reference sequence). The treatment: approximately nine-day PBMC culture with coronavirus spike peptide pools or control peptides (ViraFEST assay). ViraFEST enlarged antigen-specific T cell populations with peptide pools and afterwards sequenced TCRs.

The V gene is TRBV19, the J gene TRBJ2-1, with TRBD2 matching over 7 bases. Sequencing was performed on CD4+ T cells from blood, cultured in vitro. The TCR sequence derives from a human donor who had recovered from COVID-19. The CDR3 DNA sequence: TGTGCCAGTAGTCGGGCGGGAGCTCAGAATGAGCAGTTCTTC. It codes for CASSRAGAQNEQFF.